A selection of T cell receptor beta chains follows, all from one sample in a study of response to subunit inactivated influenza vaccine. TCRdb used MiXCR to reprocess the RT-PCR reads, holding one entry per CDR3 protein. The table records more than 400,000 distinct CDR3 sequences, approximately 7.7% of them present only once. This specimen consisted of PBMCs from blood, obtained approximately 25 months after vaccination. The receptors here all came from a man between 45 and 75 years old who received an inactivated influenza vaccine. Both conserved end residues are part of each CDR3. A D gene is named only where the DNA matches it firmly. Clone size, where shown, is once, few, many, or a class for clones that have expanded.

DNA,CDR3,D,J,size,V,length
TGTGCCAGCAGCCAAGTTCCTTTGAGGCAGTTCTTC,CASSQVPLRQFF,.,TRBJ2-1,few,TRBV4-2,12
TGTGCCAGCAGTTTTGTGGCGGGGCGCTACAATGAGCAGTTCTTC,CASSFVAGRYNEQFF,.,TRBJ2-1,many,TRBV12-3/TRBV12-4,15
TGCGCCAGCAGCTTGGATGGGTGGTCGGACACTGAAGCTTTCTTT,CASSLDGWSDTEAFF,.,TRBJ1-1,.,TRBV5-1,15
TGTGCCAGCAGCTATGGGGGTCCCTCCTACAATGAGCAGTTCTTC,CASSYGGPSYNEQFF,.,TRBJ2-1,many,TRBV6-2/TRBV6-3,15
TGTGCCAGCAGCTTATCTAGCGGGGTAGGGAATGAGCAGTTCTTC,CASSLSSGVGNEQFF,TRBD2,TRBJ2-1,many,TRBV7-2,15
TGTGCCAGCAGCTTAGCGCTGGATAGAGGGAACTATGGCTACACCTTC,CASSLALDRGNYGYTF,.,TRBJ1-2,few,TRBV7-2,16
TGTGCCAGCAGCTTACTGGTGCTCGGGGAGCTGTTTTTT,CASSLLVLGELFF,.,TRBJ2-2,many,TRBV12-3/TRBV12-4,13
TGTGCCAGCAGCTTCGTTGGGCGGAGTTCACCCCTCCACTTT,CASSFVGRSSPLHF,.,TRBJ1-6,many,TRBV7-2,14
TGTGCCAGCAGCCGCTTACAGGTGGGAGAGACCCAGTACTTC,CASSRLQVGETQYF,.,TRBJ2-5,many,TRBV28,14
TGTGCCAGCAGTTACTCAAAGACAGGGGGCATTTATAATTCACCCCTCCACTTT,CASSYSKTGGIYNSPLHF,TRBD1,TRBJ1-6,medium-sized,TRBV6-5,18
TGTGCCAGCAGTTTTACGGGAACCTATGGCTACACCTTC,CASSFTGTYGYTF,.,TRBJ1-2,.,TRBV12-3/TRBV12-4,13
TGTGCCAGCAGCTTAGGAGGGGGGGCCCAAGAGACCCAGTACTTC,CASSLGGGAQETQYF,.,TRBJ2-5,few,TRBV7-9,15
TGTGCCATCAGTGGGGTAAATCAGCCCCAGCATTTT,CAISGVNQPQHF,.,TRBJ1-5,many,TRBV10-3,12
TGTGCCAGCAGTTTTACCGATTGGGGCTACACCTTC,CASSFTDWGYTF,.,TRBJ1-2,many,TRBV12-3/TRBV12-4,12
TGTGCCAGCAGCCAAGAGACAAATAGAGCCGGAGATACGCAGTATTTT,CASSQETNRAGDTQYF,.,TRBJ2-3,many,TRBV3-1,16
TGCGCCAGCAGCCCTGGACAGGTAGATCAGCCCCAGCATTTT,CASSPGQVDQPQHF,TRBD1,TRBJ1-5,many,TRBV5-1,14
TGTGCCAGCAGCTTTAACTTGAACACCGGGGAGCTGTTTTTT,CASSFNLNTGELFF,.,TRBJ2-2,many,TRBV7-8,14
TGTGCCAGCAGTTATCGGGACGGTGAAAAACTGTTTTTT,CASSYRDGEKLFF,.,TRBJ1-4,.,TRBV6-2/TRBV6-3,13
TGTGCCAGCAGTGAAAGGGGCTATGAGCAGTTCTTC,CASSERGYEQFF,.,TRBJ2-1,once,TRBV6-1,12
TGTGCCAGCAACAAGGGGGTGGGGGCAACTAATGAAAAACTGTTTTTT,CASNKGVGATNEKLFF,.,TRBJ1-4,.,TRBV12-3/TRBV12-4,16
TGCAGCGTTGTAACAGGGGGCACTGAAGCTTTCTTT,CSVVTGGTEAFF,TRBD1,TRBJ1-1,many,TRBV29-1,12
TGCGCCAGCAGCCAGCCACGAGACTACGCTGTGTCCGGGGAGCTGTTTTTT,CASSQPRDYAVSGELFF,.,TRBJ2-2,.,TRBV4-1,17
TGTGCCAGCAGCTACAATGGGGGGATGAACACTGAAGCTTTCTTT,CASSYNGGMNTEAFF,.,TRBJ1-1,.,TRBV4-2,15
TGTGCCAGCAGTGGCGGGACATTCGGCGAGACCCAGTACTTC,CASSGGTFGETQYF,.,TRBJ2-5,few,TRBV6-1,14
TGTGCCAGCAGCTTCTCAGAGAACACCGGGGAGCTGTTTTTT,CASSFSENTGELFF,.,TRBJ2-2,.,TRBV7-8,14
TGTGCCAGCAGTATTAGCGGGAGTAGGTACGAGCAGTACTTC,CASSISGSRYEQYF,TRBD2,TRBJ2-7,few,TRBV12-3/TRBV12-4,14
TGTGCCAGCAGTGAAGGAGACCCTAGGGGGGAGCAGTTCTTC,CASSEGDPRGEQFF,.,TRBJ2-1,few,TRBV6-1,14
TGTGCCAGCAGCGCAGGACGGAAAACCTACGAGCAGTACTTC,CASSAGRKTYEQYF,.,TRBJ2-7,few,TRBV7-9,14
TGTGCCAGCAGCGGGACAGGGGATCAGCCCCAGCATTTT,CASSGTGDQPQHF,TRBD1,TRBJ1-5,many,TRBV12-3/TRBV12-4,13
TGCAGTGCTAGCCCGACCGGGACTAGTGTATACGAGCAGTACTTC,CSASPTGTSVYEQYF,TRBD2,TRBJ2-7,few,TRBV20-1,15
TGTGCCAGCAGCTTTTCCCGGGTCCAGACCATTCAGTACTTC,CASSFSRVQTIQYF,.,TRBJ2-4,many,TRBV5-6,14
TGCGCCAGCAGCCAAGATACCGGGAGGGCCGGAGATACGCAGTATTTT,CASSQDTGRAGDTQYF,TRBD2,TRBJ2-3,many,TRBV4-3,16
TGTGCCAGCAGTGCCACGAACACCGGGGAGCTGTTTTTT,CASSATNTGELFF,.,TRBJ2-2,many,TRBV25-1,13
TGTGTTTCGGGGGAGGGACCCACCTATGGCTACACCTTC,CVSGEGPTYGYTF,.,TRBJ1-2,.,TRBV11-2,13
TGTGCCAGCAGTTTTCAGGGACTAGCGGGGGGCTGGGAGTTCTTC,CASSFQGLAGGWEFF,TRBD2,TRBJ2-1,many,TRBV12-3/TRBV12-4,15